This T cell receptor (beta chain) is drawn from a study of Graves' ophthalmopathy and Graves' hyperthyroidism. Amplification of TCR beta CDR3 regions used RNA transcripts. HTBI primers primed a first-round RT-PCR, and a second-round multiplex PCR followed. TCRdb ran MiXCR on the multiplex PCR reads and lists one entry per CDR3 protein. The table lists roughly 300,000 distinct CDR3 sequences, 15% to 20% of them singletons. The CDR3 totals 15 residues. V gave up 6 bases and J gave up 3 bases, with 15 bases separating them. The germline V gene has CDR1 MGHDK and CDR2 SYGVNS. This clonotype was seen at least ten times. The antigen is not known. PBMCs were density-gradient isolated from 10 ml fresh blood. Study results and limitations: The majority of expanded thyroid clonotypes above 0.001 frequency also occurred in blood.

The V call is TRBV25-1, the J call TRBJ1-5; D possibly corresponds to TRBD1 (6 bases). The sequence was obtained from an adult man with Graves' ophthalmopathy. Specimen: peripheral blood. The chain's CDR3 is CASRPGHGNNQPQHF. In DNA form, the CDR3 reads TGTGCCAGCAGACCGGGACACGGAAACAATCAGCCCCAGCATTTT.